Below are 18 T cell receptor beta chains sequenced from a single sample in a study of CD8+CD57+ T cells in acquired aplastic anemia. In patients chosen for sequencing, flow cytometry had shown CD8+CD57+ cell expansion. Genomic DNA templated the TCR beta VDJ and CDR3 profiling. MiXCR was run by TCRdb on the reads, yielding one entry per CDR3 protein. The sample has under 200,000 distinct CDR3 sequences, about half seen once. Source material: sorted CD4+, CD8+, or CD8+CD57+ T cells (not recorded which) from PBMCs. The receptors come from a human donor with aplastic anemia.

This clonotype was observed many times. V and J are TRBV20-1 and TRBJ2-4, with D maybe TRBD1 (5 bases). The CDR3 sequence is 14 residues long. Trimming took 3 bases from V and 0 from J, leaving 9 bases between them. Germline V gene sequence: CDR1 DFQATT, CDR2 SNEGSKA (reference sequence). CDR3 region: CSASPGLAKNIQYF. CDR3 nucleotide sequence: TGCAGTGCTAGCCCAGGGCTAGCCAAAAACATTCAGTACTTC.

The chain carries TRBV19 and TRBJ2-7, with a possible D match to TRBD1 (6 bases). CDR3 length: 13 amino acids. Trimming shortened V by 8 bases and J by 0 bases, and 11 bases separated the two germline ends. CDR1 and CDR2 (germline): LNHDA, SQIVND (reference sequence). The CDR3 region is CASASDSSYEQYF. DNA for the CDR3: TGTGCCAGTGCATCGGACAGCTCCTACGAGCAGTACTTC.

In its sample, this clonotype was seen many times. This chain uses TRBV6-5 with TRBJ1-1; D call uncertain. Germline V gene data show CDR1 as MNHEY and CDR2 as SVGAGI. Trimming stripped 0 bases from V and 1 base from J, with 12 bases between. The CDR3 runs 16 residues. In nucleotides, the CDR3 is TGTGCCAGCAGTTACTCTCCTTTGGCGGAGAACACTGAAGCTTTCTTT. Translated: CASSYSPLAENTEAFF.

Here the CDR3 reads CASSIYRENEQFF. DNA of the CDR3: TGTGCCAGCAGCATATACAGGGAAAATGAGCAGTTCTTC. The chain couples TRBV7-3 to TRBJ2-1, with TRBD1 as a possible D gene (6 bases). This CDR3 has 13 residues. Germline assignment: CDR1 SGHTA and CDR2 FQGTGA. The V end lost 5 bases, the J end lost 7 bases, and 12 bases lay between the germline ends.

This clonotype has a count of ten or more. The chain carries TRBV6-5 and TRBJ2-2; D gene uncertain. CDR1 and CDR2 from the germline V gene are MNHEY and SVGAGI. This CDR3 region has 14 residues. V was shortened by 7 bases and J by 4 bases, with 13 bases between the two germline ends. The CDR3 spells CASTPGWGTGELFF. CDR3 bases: TGTGCCAGCACCCCCGGGTGGGGCACCGGGGAGCTGTTTTTT.

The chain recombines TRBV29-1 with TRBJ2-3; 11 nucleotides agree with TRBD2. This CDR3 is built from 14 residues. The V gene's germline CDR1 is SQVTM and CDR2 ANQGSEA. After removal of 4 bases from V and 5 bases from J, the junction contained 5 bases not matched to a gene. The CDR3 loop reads CSVATSGSGDTQYF. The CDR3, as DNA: TGCAGCGTTGCTACTAGCGGGAGTGGAGATACGCAGTATTTT.

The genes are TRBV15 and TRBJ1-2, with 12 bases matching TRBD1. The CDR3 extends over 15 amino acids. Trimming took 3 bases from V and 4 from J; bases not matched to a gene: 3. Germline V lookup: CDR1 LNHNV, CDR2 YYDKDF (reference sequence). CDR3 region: CATSRGQGAGYGYTF. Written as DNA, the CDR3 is TGTGCCACCAGCAGGGGACAGGGGGCGGGCTATGGCTACACCTTC.

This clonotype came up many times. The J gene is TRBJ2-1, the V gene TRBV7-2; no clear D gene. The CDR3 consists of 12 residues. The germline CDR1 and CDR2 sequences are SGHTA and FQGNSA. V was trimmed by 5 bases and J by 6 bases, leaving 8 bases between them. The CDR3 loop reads CASSQLRNEQFF. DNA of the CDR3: TGTGCCAGCAGCCAACTCCGCAATGAGCAGTTCTTC.

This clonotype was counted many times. The CDR3 bases are TGTGCCAGCAGACCAGGGGTTAACTATGGCTACACCTTC. Protein: CASRPGVNYGYTF. The chain couples TRBV12-3 or TRBV12-4 to TRBJ1-2; D possibly corresponds to TRBD1 (6 bases). This CDR3 comprises 13 residues. With 6 bases removed from V and 1 base from J, the gap between germline ends came to 9 bases.

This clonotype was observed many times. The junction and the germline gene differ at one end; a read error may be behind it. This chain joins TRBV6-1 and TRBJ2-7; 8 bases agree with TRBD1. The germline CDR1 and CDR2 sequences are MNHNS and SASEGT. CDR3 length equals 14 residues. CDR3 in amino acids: CASSAGGGNSILNF. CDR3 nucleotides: TGTGCCAGCAGTGCAGGGGGCGGTAACTCGATATTGAACTTC.

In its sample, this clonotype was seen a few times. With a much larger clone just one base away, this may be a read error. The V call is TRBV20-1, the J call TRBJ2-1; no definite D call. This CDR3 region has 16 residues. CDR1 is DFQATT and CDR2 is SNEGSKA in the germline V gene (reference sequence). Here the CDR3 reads CSARDSNVPSYSEQFF. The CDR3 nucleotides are TGCAGTGCTAGAGATTCAAACGTGCCTTCCTACAGTGAGCAGTTCTTC.

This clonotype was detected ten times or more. The CDR3 nucleotides read TGTGCCATCGGCAGGGGTAGCAATCAGCCCCAGCATTTT. It yields the protein CAIGRGSNQPQHF. The chain uses TRBV10-3 and TRBJ1-5; TRBD1 is a possible D gene (6 bases). V lost 8 bases and J 0 bases, leaving 8 bases between the germline ends. Germline assignment: CDR1 ENHRY and CDR2 SYGVKD. The CDR3 is 13 residues long.

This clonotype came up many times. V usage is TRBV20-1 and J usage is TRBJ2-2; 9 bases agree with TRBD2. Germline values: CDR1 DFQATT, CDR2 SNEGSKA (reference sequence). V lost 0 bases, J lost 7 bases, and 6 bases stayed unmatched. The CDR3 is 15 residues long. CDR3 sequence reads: CSARDAGGPGGELFF. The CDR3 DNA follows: TGCAGTGCTAGAGATGCGGGAGGGCCGGGCGGGGAGCTGTTTTTT.

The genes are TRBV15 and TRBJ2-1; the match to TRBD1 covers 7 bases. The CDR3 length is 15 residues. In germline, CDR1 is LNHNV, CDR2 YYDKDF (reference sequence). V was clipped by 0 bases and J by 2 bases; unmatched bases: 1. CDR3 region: CATSRDTGAYNEQFF. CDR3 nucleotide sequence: TGTGCCACCAGCAGAGACACAGGGGCCTACAATGAGCAGTTCTTC.

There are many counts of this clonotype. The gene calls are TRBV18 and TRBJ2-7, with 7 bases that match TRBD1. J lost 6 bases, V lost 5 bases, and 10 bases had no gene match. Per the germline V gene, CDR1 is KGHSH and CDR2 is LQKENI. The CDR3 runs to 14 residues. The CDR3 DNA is TGTGCCAGCTCAGAAAACAGGGGTAGGAGCGAGCAGTACTTC. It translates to CASSENRGRSEQYF.

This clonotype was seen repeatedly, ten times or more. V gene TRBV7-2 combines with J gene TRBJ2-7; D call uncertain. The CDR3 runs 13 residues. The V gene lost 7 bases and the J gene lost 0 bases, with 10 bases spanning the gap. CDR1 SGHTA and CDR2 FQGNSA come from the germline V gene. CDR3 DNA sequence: TGTGCCAGCAAGGAACAGAACTCCTACGAGCAGTACTTC. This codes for CASKEQNSYEQYF.

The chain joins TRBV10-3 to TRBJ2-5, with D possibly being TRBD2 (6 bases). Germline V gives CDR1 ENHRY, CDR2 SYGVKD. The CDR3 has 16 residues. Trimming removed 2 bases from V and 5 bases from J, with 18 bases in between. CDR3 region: CAISEPTLAGKETQYF. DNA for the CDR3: TGTGCCATCAGTGAGCCAACCCTGGCGGGGAAGGAGACCCAGTACTTC.

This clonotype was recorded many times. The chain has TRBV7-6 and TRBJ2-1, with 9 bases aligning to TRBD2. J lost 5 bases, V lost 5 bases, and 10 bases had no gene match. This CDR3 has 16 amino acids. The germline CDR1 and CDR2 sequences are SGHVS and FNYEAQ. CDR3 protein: CASSTILAGYNNEQFF. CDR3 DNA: TGTGCCAGCAGCACAATTCTAGCGGGGTATAACAATGAGCAGTTCTTC.